This TCR beta chain was found in a study of T cells after yellow fever vaccination. The wider study: SMART-Seq v4 Ultra Low Input prepared libraries from low-cell fractions. Study-level points and caveats: Abundant bulk-population clonotypes could contaminate the FACS-sorted repertoires. The booster saw the reappearance of most primary-vaccination clones (roughly 95% CD4, 88% CD8).

Ten or more counts support this clonotype. Its antigen is as yet unknown. The V end was cut by 3 bases, the J end by 11 bases, with 19 bases between. The V gene's germline CDR1 is MNHEY and CDR2 SVGEGT. The CDR3 sequence is 14 residues long. Template switching with 5'RACE generated the TCR cDNA and added a universal primer site and UMIs. One entry per CDR3 protein, called by TCRdb with MiXCR from the 5' RACE reads. The sample records 300,000 to 350,000 distinct CDR3 sequences, 4% being singletons. This chain connects TRBV6-2 or TRBV6-3 to TRBJ1-1, with D hard to call. The receptor's source is a man younger than 35 who received the YFV17D yellow fever vaccine. Source: PBMCs, taken 5 days after the yellow fever booster vaccination. The CDR3 DNA follows: TGTGCCAGCAGTTATTACCCTCGGGGTCAGGCGGCTTTCTTT. Protein: CASSYYPRGQAAFF.